The 3 T cell receptor beta chains below come from one sample, sequenced in a study of blood T cell repertoires in COVID-19. Measured with immunoSEQ multiplex PCR; TCRdb has only the in-frame clones, and not every one. The repertoire has some 160,000 clones, around 87% of them found once; the top ten carry approximately 3%. Sample: peripheral blood. The source of these receptors is a woman aged 55-70 years with active COVID-19.

V and J are TRBV6-5 and TRBJ2-3; the D gene is possibly TRBD2 (5 bases). Trimming cost V 4 bases and J 1 base, with 12 bases left between them. There are 15 residues in the CDR3. Germline V gene data show CDR1 as MNHEY and CDR2 as SVGAGI. The DNA of the CDR3 is TGTGCCAGCAGTTCTCTGGGTAGCGGCACAGATACGCAGTATTTT. Its translation is CASSSLGSGTDTQYF.

The chain employs TRBV11-2 and TRBJ2-7; D gene unclear. The ends were cut back, 7 bases at V and 3 bases at J, with 19 bases in the middle. Germline V gene lookup returns CDR1 SGHAT and CDR2 FQNNGV. The CDR3 loop spans 15 amino acids. The CDR3 loop is CASTEPAGANYEQYF. The DNA for the CDR3 is TGTGCCAGCACCGAACCGGCAGGCGCTAACTACGAGCAGTACTTC. Full variable domain (missing parts from reference TRBV11-2 and TRBJ2-7): EAGVAQSPRYKIIEKRQSVAFWCNPISGHATLYWYQQILGQGPKLLIQFQNNGVVDDSQLPKDRFSAERLKGVDSTLKIQPAKLEDSAVYLCASTEPAGANYEQYFGPGTRLTVT.

The chain combines TRBV15 with TRBJ2-5, with D possibly being TRBD2 (6 bases). Trimming removed 3 bases from V and 2 bases from J, with 13 bases in between. Germline CDR1 LNHNV, CDR2 YYDKDF (reference sequence). This CDR3 has 15 amino acids. CDR3: CATSRIGGGQETQYF. As DNA, the CDR3 is TGTGCCACCAGCAGGATCGGGGGTGGACAAGAGACCCAGTACTTC.